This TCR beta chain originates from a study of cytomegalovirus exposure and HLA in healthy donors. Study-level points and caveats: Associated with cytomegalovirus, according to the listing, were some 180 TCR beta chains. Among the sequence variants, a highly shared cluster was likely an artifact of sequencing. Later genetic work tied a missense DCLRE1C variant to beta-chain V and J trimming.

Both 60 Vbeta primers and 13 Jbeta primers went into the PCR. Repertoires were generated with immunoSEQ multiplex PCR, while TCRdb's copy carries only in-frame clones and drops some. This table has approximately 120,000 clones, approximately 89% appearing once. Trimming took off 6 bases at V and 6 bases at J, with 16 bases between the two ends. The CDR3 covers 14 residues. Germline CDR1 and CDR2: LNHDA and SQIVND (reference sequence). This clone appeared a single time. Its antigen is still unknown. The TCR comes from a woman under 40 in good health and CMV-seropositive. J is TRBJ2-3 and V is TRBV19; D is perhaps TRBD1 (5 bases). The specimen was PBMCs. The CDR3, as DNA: TGTGCCAGTAGGCCTTCCGACAGCCTCGATACGCAGTATTTT. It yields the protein CASRPSDSLDTQYF.